This passage covers 22 T cell receptor beta chains from one sample sequenced in a study of blood T cell repertoires in COVID-19. The method was immunoSEQ multiplex PCR; TCRdb's version includes in-frame clones alone and lacks a portion of them. This sample has around 150,000 clones; roughly 80% occur once, and the top ten carry 7%. Input material: peripheral blood. The receptors derive from a woman in her 40s with COVID-19, enrolled during active disease.

The chain joins TRBV30 to TRBJ1-6, with TRBD1 matching 10 bases. Germline CDR1 is GTSNPN and CDR2 is SVGIG (reference sequence). The V segment lost 5 bases and the J segment 11 bases; nucleotides outside the gene matches: 9. The CDR3 loop spans 14 amino acids. Here the CDR3 reads CAWCGQGVIAPLHF. The DNA of the CDR3 is TGTGCCTGGTGTGGACAGGGGGTTATAGCACCCCTCCACTTT.

The chain joins TRBV5-6 to TRBJ1-2; 7 nucleotides agree with TRBD1. The germline V gene has CDR1 SGHDT and CDR2 YYEEEE. V dropped 3 bases and J dropped 2; count of bases not matched to a gene: 4. The CDR3 runs to 14 residues. CDR3 protein: CASSSGQVNYGYTF. The CDR3 DNA reads TGTGCCAGCAGCTCAGGACAGGTGAACTATGGCTACACCTTC.

V usage is TRBV7-9 and J usage is TRBJ2-2; a possible D gene is TRBD2 (6 bases). The germline CDR1 and CDR2 sequences are SEHNR and FQNEAQ (reference sequence). The ends were cut back, 5 bases at V and 3 bases at J, with 19 bases in the middle. The CDR3 has 17 residues. CDR3 sequence: CASSAARLGTYTGELFF. In DNA, the CDR3 is TGTGCCAGCAGCGCCGCCCGTCTGGGGACTTACACCGGGGAGCTGTTTTTT.

The rearrangement uses TRBV7-9 and TRBJ1-6; the D gene is possibly TRBD1 (6 bases). Germline CDR1 is SEHNR and CDR2 is FQNEAQ (reference sequence). The CDR3 runs 14 residues. V lost 3 bases, J lost 6 bases, and 9 bases lay in between. This chain's CDR3 is CASSFPGANSPLHF. CDR3 coding DNA: TGTGCCAGCAGCTTCCCAGGGGCTAATTCACCCCTCCACTTT.

The chain carries TRBV27 and TRBJ2-1; TRBD2 agrees at 11 bases. V dropped 6 bases and J dropped 9; count of bases not matched to a gene: 1. Germline CDR1 MNHEY, CDR2 SMNVEV (reference sequence). There are 12 residues in the CDR3. CDR3 sequence: CASRGLAGEQFF. CDR3 sequence (DNA): TGTGCCAGCAGAGGACTAGCGGGTGAGCAGTTCTTC.

This clone was observed a single time. The chain combines TRBV12-3 or TRBV12-4 with TRBJ2-7, with 7 positions matching TRBD2. Trimming took 5 bases from V and 4 from J; bases not matched to a gene: 2. The CDR3 contains 12 residues. The chain's CDR3 is CASSPGGYEQYV. In DNA form, the CDR3 reads TGTGCCAGCAGTCCCGGGGGGTACGAGCAGTACGTC.

This clone was recorded at least ten times. The CDR3 region has the DNA TGTGCCAGCAGGGCCGGGACAGGGCGAGAACAGACCCAGTACTTC. It is translated as CASRAGTGREQTQYF. This chain uses TRBV2 with TRBJ2-5, with TRBD1 matching over 9 bases. V was pared by 6 bases and J by 6 bases, with 11 bases of the junction left unmatched. This CDR3 spans 15 amino acids. Per germline, CDR1 SNHLY and CDR2 FYNNEI.

The chain links TRBV4-1 to TRBJ1-1; TRBD1 matches 9 bases. CDR1 is MGHRA, CDR2 YSYEKL, per germline. Trimming at V came to 9 bases and at J to 1 base, leaving 6 bases not matched to a gene. This CDR3 region has 14 residues. Here the CDR3 reads CASGTGTWNTEAFF. In nucleotides, the CDR3 is TGCGCCAGTGGGACAGGGACTTGGAACACTGAAGCTTTCTTT.

The chain recombines TRBV7-9 with TRBJ2-5; D may be TRBD1 (5 bases). The CDR3 has 15 amino acids. The ends were cut back, 1 base at V and 2 bases at J, with 11 bases in the middle. Germline V gene data show CDR1 as SEHNR and CDR2 as FQNEAQ (reference sequence). The CDR3 DNA is TGTGCCAGCAGCTTAGTCCAGGGCCAGCAAGAGACCCAGTACTTC. It is translated as CASSLVQGQQETQYF.

This chain links TRBV27 with TRBJ1-5, with a weak D call TRBD1 (6 bases). The CDR3 is made up of 16 amino acids. The germline V gene has CDR1 MNHEY and CDR2 SMNVEV (reference sequence). Trimming took 5 bases from V and 4 from J, leaving 18 bases between them. The CDR3 region is CASSPWTAGLNQPQHF. The DNA for the CDR3 is TGTGCCAGCAGTCCGTGGACAGCCGGATTAAATCAGCCCCAGCATTTT.

The chain carries TRBV15 and TRBJ1-4; 9 bases agree with TRBD1. V lost 6 bases and J lost 1; bases outside the gene matches: 9. The CDR3 length is 17 residues. Per the germline V gene, CDR1 is LNHNV and CDR2 is YYDKDF (reference sequence). The CDR3 reads CATSTEGQGLTNEKLFF. CDR3 coding DNA: TGTGCCACCAGTACCGAGGGACAGGGATTAACTAATGAAAAACTGTTTTTT.

For the CDR3, the DNA is TGTGCCAGCAGTGACAAGGGGGCAGGGGAGCAGTTCTTC. This translates into CASSDKGAGEQFF. This chain uses TRBV6-4 with TRBJ2-1; 7 bases match TRBD1. The CDR3 consists of 13 residues. V was pared by 2 bases and J by 10 bases, with 5 bases of the junction left unmatched. Germline V CDR1 and CDR2: MRHNA, SNTAGT.

This clone has a handful of counts. This chain connects TRBV28 to TRBJ2-7; 7 bases are shared with TRBD2. The CDR3 sequence is 14 residues long. The ends lost 5 bases at V and 5 bases at J; junction bases unmatched: 9. Per the germline V gene, CDR1 is MDHEN and CDR2 is SYDVKM. DNA for the CDR3: TGTGCCAGCAGTGGGGGGGACCTCCTCGACGAGCAGTACTTC. This translates into CASSGGDLLDEQYF.

This sequence joins TRBV4-2 and TRBJ2-1; D call uncertain. The germline V gene encodes CDR1 LGHNA and CDR2 YNFKEQ. Deletions cut 0 bases from V and 4 bases from J, with 13 bases between. The CDR3 contains 16 residues. CDR3 sequence (DNA): TGTGCCAGCAGCCAAGAAGAAGCGAGATCATACAATGAGCAGTTCTTC. It yields the protein CASSQEEARSYNEQFF.

The table lists this clone with a few counts. CDR3 nucleotide sequence: TGCGCCAGCAGCTTAGGGGGACAGGGTCGGGATACGCAGTATTTT. Its protein is CASSLGGQGRDTQYF. The gene calls are TRBV10-2 and TRBJ2-3; 9 bases are a match to TRBD1. The CDR3 extends over 15 amino acids. The V and J ends lost 6 bases and 6 bases, in that order; junction bases with no gene match: 10. Germline lookup yields CDR1 WSHSY and CDR2 SAAADI.

The V and J genes are TRBV3-1 (or the pseudogene TRBV3-2) and TRBJ2-3; tentatively, D is TRBD2 (5 bases). CDR1 and CDR2 (germline): LGHDT, YNNKEL (reference sequence). The V end lost 1 base, the J end lost 1 base, and 12 bases lay between the germline ends. This CDR3 is 16 amino acids long. The CDR3 sequence is CASSQGSRRRTDTQYF. In nucleotides, the CDR3 is TGTGCCAGCAGCCAAGGAAGTAGGAGGCGCACAGATACGCAGTATTTT.

This clone was counted between two and nine times. This chain links TRBV19 with TRBJ1-1; a possible D gene is TRBD1 (6 bases). Trimming shortened V by 4 bases and J by 4 bases, and 10 bases separated the two germline ends. This CDR3 has 13 amino acids. CDR1 is LNHDA and CDR2 is SQIVND in the germline V gene (reference sequence). CDR3 in amino acids: CASSTIQGTEAFF. CDR3 bases: TGTGCCAGTAGTACTATACAGGGCACTGAAGCTTTCTTT.

The chain has TRBV3-1 (or the pseudogene TRBV3-2) and TRBJ2-7, with 11 positions matching TRBD2. The CDR3 contains 15 residues. V was clipped by 4 bases and J by 2 bases; unmatched bases: 4. Germline V gene lookup returns CDR1 LGHDT and CDR2 YNNKEL (reference sequence). The CDR3 protein is CASSRIAGGAYEQYF. CDR3 sequence (DNA): TGTGCCAGCAGCCGTATAGCGGGGGGGGCCTACGAGCAGTACTTC.

The V call is TRBV6-5, the J call TRBJ1-5; 10 positions match TRBD1. This CDR3 is built from 14 residues. Germline V lookup: CDR1 MNHEY, CDR2 SVGAGI. Germline trimming cut 6 bases from V and 6 bases from J; bases unmatched to any gene: 5. The chain's CDR3 is CASRGTGVGQPQHF. The CDR3 nucleotides are TGTGCCAGCAGAGGGACAGGGGTAGGTCAGCCCCAGCATTTT.

The V gene is TRBV12-3 or TRBV12-4, the J gene TRBJ2-3; D is unresolved. V shed 0 bases and J shed 6 bases, with 7 bases lying between them. There are 13 residues in the CDR3. CDR3: CASSLASVDTQYF. In nucleotides, the CDR3 is TGTGCCAGCAGTTTAGCATCAGTGGATACGCAGTATTTT.

This chain uses TRBV5-4 with TRBJ2-5, with D hard to call. This CDR3 comprises 14 residues. V was trimmed by 0 bases and J by 0 bases, leaving 6 bases between them. Germline V gene lookup returns CDR1 SGHNT and CDR2 YYREEE (reference sequence). The CDR3 spells CASSLDSDQETQYF. The CDR3 coding sequence is TGTGCCAGCAGCTTGGATTCAGACCAAGAGACCCAGTACTTC.

The chain recombines TRBV6-1 with TRBJ2-7; a possible D gene is TRBD1 (6 bases). The CDR3 is 13 amino acids. The V gene lost 2 bases and the J gene lost 8 bases, with 13 bases spanning the gap. The germline V gene encodes CDR1 MNHNS and CDR2 SASEGT. CDR3 DNA: TGTGCCAGCAGTGAACGGGTAGGGGGACAGCAGTACGTC. Translated, it gives CASSERVGGQQYV.